The rows below give T cell receptor beta chains drawn from one sample of a study of beta chain features in type 1 diabetes. Method: immunoSEQ multiplex PCR; TCRdb's copy keeps in-frame clones and lacks some. This table holds hundreds of thousands of clones, about 16% found once. Sequencing was carried out using naive CD4+ T cells from blood. These receptors were collected from a man aged 18 to 35 in good health. Each CDR3 is given with its conserved first and last residue. The D gene is left open where the match is weak. Expanded clones are given a class, and other clones once, few, many or no size at all.

d_gene	j_gene	abundance	v_gene	CDR3nt	CDR3aa
-	TRBJ2-7	-	TRBV7-6	TGTGCCAGCAGCTCCGGTTCAGTCTCCTACGAGCAGTACTTC	CASSSGSVSYEQYF
-	TRBJ1-1	-	TRBV6-4	TGTGCCAGCAGAGGTACCGCGGGGGCTCCGAACACTGAAGCTTTCTTT	CASRGTAGAPNTEAFF
-	TRBJ2-1	few	TRBV27	TGTGCCAGCAGTTCCCTTCGCAATGAGCAGTTCTTC	CASSSLRNEQFF
-	TRBJ1-5	-	TRBV29-1	TGCAGCGTTGAAGGTGGTTGGGGTCAGCCCCAGCATTTT	CSVEGGWGQPQHF
-	TRBJ2-7	few	TRBV18	TGTGCCAGCTCACCTGGGACGGCCTCCTACGAGCAGTACTTC	CASSPGTASYEQYF
TRBD2	TRBJ2-4	few	TRBV4-1	TGCGCCAGCAGCTCCCCGGGGGGCAAAAACATTCAGTACTTC	CASSSPGGKNIQYF
TRBD1	TRBJ2-5	few	TRBV19	TGTGCCAGTAGAAGCCTCGGACAGGGGGAGACCCAGTACTTC	CASRSLGQGETQYF
-	TRBJ2-7	few	TRBV28	TGTGCCAGCAGGGACAGTTCGTCCTACGAGCAGTACTTC	CASRDSSSYEQYF
TRBD1	TRBJ2-5	-	TRBV19	TGTGCCAGTAGTAGGGGACAGAAAGAGACCCAGTACTTC	CASSRGQKETQYF
TRBD1	TRBJ1-1	-	TRBV29-1	TGCAGCGTTGACCAACAGGGGATATGGGCTTTCTTT	CSVDQQGIWAFF
-	TRBJ1-6	-	TRBV27	TGTGCCAGCAGTTTACGGAGCTCCTATAATTCACCCCTCCACTTT	CASSLRSSYNSPLHF
TRBD1	TRBJ2-7	-	TRBV6-5	TGTGCCAGCACCGGGACAGTTGACTACGAGCAGTACTTC	CASTGTVDYEQYF
TRBD1	TRBJ1-1	-	TRBV6-1	TGTGCCAGCAGTGAAGCGGGAGCGACAGGGAGGGTGGTTGCTTTCTTT	CASSEAGATGRVVAFF
TRBD1	TRBJ1-6	few	TRBV9	TGTGCCAGCAGCACCCTGGACAGGACTAATTCACCCCTCCACTTT	CASSTLDRTNSPLHF
-	TRBJ2-3	few	TRBV19	TGTGCCAGTAGTATATTGGATACGCAGTATTTT	CASSILDTQYF
-	TRBJ1-4	-	TRBV30	TGTGCCTGGCAGACACGGGGGTGTGAAAAACTGTTTTTT	CAWQTRGCEKLFF
-	TRBJ1-2	few	TRBV6-1	TGTGCCAGCAGTGAAAAGTCCGGGTATGGCTACACCTTC	CASSEKSGYGYTF
TRBD1	TRBJ2-5	few	TRBV6-5	TGTGCCAGCAGATACCCGGGACAGGGGCAAGAGACCCAGTACTTC	CASRYPGQGQETQYF
-	TRBJ2-7	few	TRBV5-6	TGTGCCAGCAGCTTGGGTGGGTACGAGCAGTACTTC	CASSLGGYEQYF
-	TRBJ2-2	-	TRBV27	TGTGCCAGCAGTCGCTACCAGAACACCGGGGAGCTGTTTTTT	CASSRYQNTGELFF
TRBD1	TRBJ2-1	-	TRBV28	TGTGCCAGCAGTAGATCACAGGGGCGTGAATGGGGCAATGAGCAGTTCTTC	CASSRSQGREWGNEQFF
-	TRBJ2-5	-	TRBV7-7	TGTGCCAGCAGCTTAAATTCGGGCAGCCAAGAGACCCAGTACTTC	CASSLNSGSQETQYF
-	TRBJ1-6	few	TRBV23-1	TGCGCCAGCAGCCGCGCGCGGCCACCCCATAATTCACCCCTCCACTTT	CASSRARPPHNSPLHF
-	TRBJ1-2	-	TRBV5-4	TGTGCCAGCAGGTTGCGTGCCGGGAACTATGGCTACACCTTC	CASRLRAGNYGYTF
TRBD2	TRBJ2-7	-	TRBV5-4	TGTGCCAGCAGCTTGATCTCAGCGGGAGATCACGAGCAGTACTTC	CASSLISAGDHEQYF
TRBD1	TRBJ2-1	few	TRBV28	TGTGCCAGCAGTTTCGCCGGGACAGGGGGTTACAATGAGCAGTTCTTC	CASSFAGTGGYNEQFF
-	TRBJ2-2	-	TRBV10-3	TGTGCCATCAGTGATAGAGGGCCGAACACCGGGGAGCTGTTTTTT	CAISDRGPNTGELFF
TRBD1	TRBJ1-2	-	TRBV14	TGTGCCAGCAGCCAAAAGAAAAACGTTGGGGACAGGCCTAACTATGGCTACACCTTC	CASSQKKNVGDRPNYGYTF
TRBD2	TRBJ2-1	-	TRBV28	TGTGCCAGCAGTTCTAGGACTAGCCGATATTATGAGCAGTTCTTC	CASSSRTSRYYEQFF
-	TRBJ1-1	-	TRBV5-6	TGTGCCAGCAGCCGCCGGGCTCAGGGCTCTGAAGCTTTCTTT	CASSRRAQGSEAFF
-	TRBJ2-1	-	TRBV7-3	TGTGCCAGCAGCTTACGGCGGACCTCCTACAATGAGCAGTTCTTC	CASSLRRTSYNEQFF
TRBD1	TRBJ1-6	few	TRBV7-8	TGTGCCAGCAGCGAACAGGGGTTTTGGGGGGCTGGGCCCCTCCACTTT	CASSEQGFWGAGPLHF
-	TRBJ2-7	few	TRBV7-2	TGTGCCAGCAGGGACACAAACTCCTACGAGCAGTACTTC	CASRDTNSYEQYF
TRBD1	TRBJ1-1	few	TRBV29-1	TGCAGCGCCCCAGGGGGCGCGTGGACTGAAGCTTTCTTT	CSAPGGAWTEAFF
-	TRBJ2-7	-	TRBV28	TGTGCCAGCAGTTTAGGAGGGGGGTACGAGCAGTACTTC	CASSLGGGYEQYF
TRBD1	TRBJ1-2	-	TRBV5-1	TGCGCCAGCAGCTTGAGGGGACAGGGGAGAGGCTACACCTTC	CASSLRGQGRGYTF
-	TRBJ1-2	few	TRBV18	TGTGCCAGCTCACCACCTCCGAAGAGCTACACCTTC	CASSPPPKSYTF
-	TRBJ1-5	-	TRBV4-3	TGCGCCAGCAGCCAAGAGGTACGGGGGGGCCAGCCCCAGCATTTT	CASSQEVRGGQPQHF
-	TRBJ2-1	few	TRBV5-1	TGCGCCAGCAGCTTGGGACAATACAATGAGCAGTTCTTC	CASSLGQYNEQFF
TRBD1	TRBJ2-3	few	TRBV6-1	TGTGCCAGCATGGGACAGAACACAGATACGCAGTATTTT	CASMGQNTDTQYF
TRBD2	TRBJ2-5	-	TRBV28	TGTGCCAGCAGCCGCCTACTAGCGGGAGTGCTAGAGACCCAGTACTTC	CASSRLLAGVLETQYF
TRBD2	TRBJ2-1	-	TRBV28	TGTGCCAGCAGTTTACCTACCGCTAGCGGGAGGCTCTCCTACAATGAGCAGTTCTTC	CASSLPTASGRLSYNEQFF
-	TRBJ2-2	-	TRBV4-1	TGCGCCAGCAGCCTACTCGCGGTAACCGACACCGGGGAGCTGTTTTTT	CASSLLAVTDTGELFF
TRBD1	TRBJ1-2	-	TRBV30	TGTGCCTGGAGTACTCCGGACAGGGGCTATGGCTACACCTTC	CAWSTPDRGYGYTF
TRBD1	TRBJ1-3	-	TRBV13	TGTGCCAGCAGCTTAGTTGGACAGGGGCACGGAAACACCATATATTTT	CASSLVGQGHGNTIYF
-	TRBJ2-1	-	TRBV15	TGTGCCACCAGCAGAGCCGGACGCGCCAATGAGCAGTTCTTC	CATSRAGRANEQFF
-	TRBJ2-1	-	TRBV6-4	TGTGCCAGCAGTCGTCGGGGTAACTCCTACAATGAGCAGTTCTTC	CASSRRGNSYNEQFF
-	TRBJ2-7	few	TRBV18	TGTGCCAGCTCACCTGGGGTTGAGCAGTACTTC	CASSPGVEQYF
-	TRBJ2-5	few	TRBV9	TGTGCCAGCAGCGTAGCTACGAGGGGAGCGGCCCAAGAGACCCAGTACTTC	CASSVATRGAAQETQYF
TRBD1	TRBJ1-5	-	TRBV19	TGTGCCAGTAGTGGTCGGACAGGGGCCCTGAATCAGCCCCAGCATTTT	CASSGRTGALNQPQHF
TRBD2	TRBJ2-7	few	TRBV5-4	TGTGCCAGCAGCCGGACTAGCGGGAGGTACGAGCAGTACTTC	CASSRTSGRYEQYF
-	TRBJ2-3	few	TRBV11-2	TGTGCCAGCAGCTTAGATGGGGCAGGGGCGCGCACAGATACGCAGTATTTT	CASSLDGAGARTDTQYF
-	TRBJ2-7	few	TRBV28	TGTGCCAGCAGTTTATTTTCCAGGGAACTTTACGAGCAGTACTTC	CASSLFSRELYEQYF
-	TRBJ1-5	few	TRBV6-1	TGTGCCAGCGGCAGGGGCGATAGCAATCAGCCCCAGCATTTT	CASGRGDSNQPQHF
-	TRBJ1-1	-	TRBV14	TGTGCCAGCAGCTACCAGACATTTAACACTGAAGCTTTCTTT	CASSYQTFNTEAFF
-	TRBJ2-5	-	TRBV29-1	TGCAGCGTTATAGGCTTGGTAACCCAGTACTTC	CSVIGLVTQYF
TRBD1	TRBJ1-1	-	TRBV5-4	TGTGCCAGCAGCCACATTAGACAGGGCTCTGAAGCTTTCTTT	CASSHIRQGSEAFF